This T cell receptor beta chain was captured in a study of Ad26.COV2.S vaccination and SARS-CoV-2 variants. Study-level information: A COV1001 Ad26.COV2.S trial-arm participant provided the sample. Recipients of Ad26.COV2.S got it intramuscularly, once or twice 56 days apart.

Treatment noted: around 19 received Ad26.COV2.S at low or high dose, single or two shots; about 5 received placebo; per-sample allocation not given. Vaccine and placebo recipients were sampled on day 63 after the first injection. Vaccination employed an Ad26 vector expressing the Wuhan-strain SARS-CoV-2 spike. This clone was observed once. From germline, CDR1 is GTSNPN and CDR2 SVGIG (reference sequence). CDR3 size: 14 residues. Trimming left V 2 bases short and J 0 bases short, with 8 bases between. The data were produced by immunoSEQ multiplex PCR, yet TCRdb's version contains in-frame clones alone and is incomplete. The sample carries 350,000 to 600,000 clones, roughly nine tenths recorded once.

The sequencing here drew on peripheral blood, taken in a trial of Ad26.COV2.S vaccine versus placebo. The chain couples TRBV30 to TRBJ2-1; the D is unclear. The clonotype comes from a person between 18 and 65 years old who received the Ad26.COV2.S COVID-19 vaccine or a placebo. The CDR3 nucleotides read TGTGCCTGGAGTTCCACAGTCTCCTACAATGAGCAGTTCTTC. Translated, it gives CAWSSTVSYNEQFF.